Following are 32 T cell receptor beta chains from one sample sequenced in a study of blood T cell repertoires in COVID-19. TCRdb keeps only in-frame clones here, not all; method: immunoSEQ multiplex PCR. The table has about 200,000 clones, 75% to 95% seen once. The sequenced sample consisted of peripheral blood. Receptor source: a man aged 50-59 years with acute or convalescent COVID-19.

The V and J genes are TRBV7-3 and TRBJ2-7; the D gene is possibly TRBD2 (5 bases). The V end was cut by 5 bases, the J end by 0 bases, with 17 bases between. The CDR3 has 16 residues. Germline-derived CDR1 and CDR2 are SGHTA and FQGTGA. CDR3 DNA sequence: TGTGCCAGCAGCGTGTCTTGTCCGGGGATCTCCTACGAGCAGTACGTC. This encodes CASSVSCPGISYEQYV.

This CDR3 is CAWGGQTLMNTEAFF. The CDR3 DNA sequence: TGTGCCTGGGGGGGACAGACCCTCATGAACACTGAAGCTTTCTTT. The V and J genes are TRBV30 and TRBJ1-1; 7 bases align to TRBD1. Germline CDR1 reads GTSNPN; CDR2 reads SVGIG (reference sequence). J lost 0 bases, V lost 5 bases, and 9 bases had no gene match. The CDR3 runs 15 residues.

The J gene is TRBJ2-6, the V gene TRBV19, with TRBD2 as a possible D gene (5 bases). Germline V gene sequence: CDR1 LNHDA, CDR2 SQIVND (reference sequence). This CDR3 is 18 amino acids long. Trimming cost V 7 bases and J 4 bases, with 23 bases left between them. The CDR3 sequence: CASTPQRVRVSGANVLTF. DNA for the CDR3: TGTGCCAGTACCCCACAAAGGGTGCGGGTTTCGGGGGCCAACGTCCTGACTTTC.

The J gene is TRBJ2-5, the V gene TRBV28; TRBD1 is a possible D gene (6 bases). Germline CDR1 and CDR2: MDHEN and SYDVKM. The CDR3 is made up of 15 amino acids. Trimming left V 8 bases short and J 1 base short, with 17 bases between. The CDR3 nucleotides are TGTGCCAGCCGTTCACCCAGGACAGCCCAAGAGACCCAGTACTTC. Translation gives CASRSPRTAQETQYF.

The rearrangement joins TRBV18 to TRBJ2-1; D is possibly TRBD1 (5 bases). The V gene's germline CDR1 is KGHSH and CDR2 LQKENI. Trimming removed 2 bases at V and 2 bases at J, with 13 bases between. The CDR3 length is 16 residues. The chain's CDR3 is CASSPGERGPYNEQFF. The CDR3 nucleotides are TGTGCCAGCTCACCAGGGGAAAGGGGCCCCTACAATGAGCAGTTCTTC.

The V call is TRBV25-1, the J call TRBJ2-7, with D possibly TRBD2 on 5 matching bases. The CDR3 spans 14 residues. V was pared by 4 bases and J by 2 bases, with 12 bases between. Germline CDR1 MGHDK, CDR2 SYGVNS. As DNA, the CDR3 is TGTGCCAGCAGTGGGCCGGGGAGTCCCTACGAGCAGTACTTC. This sequence encodes CASSGPGSPYEQYF.

The chain uses TRBV5-5 and TRBJ2-3; TRBD2 might be the D (6 bases). The germline V and J ends were trimmed by 4 bases and 2 bases, with 8 bases remaining between them. This CDR3 has 13 amino acids. Germline CDR1 reads SGHKS; CDR2 reads YYEKEE (reference sequence). The CDR3 is CASSAGYTDTQYF. CDR3 nucleotide sequence: TGTGCCAGCAGCGCGGGGTACACAGATACGCAGTATTTT.

V and J are TRBV4-1 and TRBJ2-7; TRBD2 matches 12 bases. The ends lost 4 bases at V and 6 bases at J; junction bases unmatched: 7. CDR1 MGHRA and CDR2 YSYEKL come from the germline V gene. The CDR3 spans 15 residues. This CDR3 is CASSPGLAGLSEQYF. In nucleotides, the CDR3 is TGCGCCAGCAGCCCTGGACTAGCGGGATTGAGCGAGCAGTACTTC.

The chain joins TRBV2 to TRBJ2-7; maybe TRBD1 (5 bases). V lost 6 bases and J 3 bases, leaving 9 bases between the germline ends. Germline V lookup: CDR1 SNHLY, CDR2 FYNNEI. This CDR3 spans 12 amino acids. The CDR3 reads CASSRQNYEQYF. CDR3 nucleotides: TGTGCCAGCAGCCGACAGAACTACGAGCAGTACTTC.

The rearrangement uses TRBV29-1 and TRBJ2-1, with 16 nucleotides matching TRBD2. Germline lookup yields CDR1 SQVTM and CDR2 ANQGSEA. The length of the CDR3 is 19 residues. The J segment lost 10 bases and the V segment lost 4 bases, leaving 19 bases of the junction unmatched. CDR3 sequence: CSVGGRTGTSGRAPREQFF. The CDR3 DNA follows: TGCAGCGTTGGAGGCAGGACCGGGACTAGCGGGAGGGCCCCAAGAGAGCAGTTCTTC.

This clone was seen a handful of times. The V gene is TRBV11-2, the J gene TRBJ2-7; D perhaps matches TRBD2 (6 bases). The CDR3 runs to 14 residues. Germline CDR1 reads SGHAT; CDR2 reads FQNNGV. The V gene lost 4 bases and the J gene lost 3 bases, with 13 bases spanning the gap. The CDR3 protein is CASSWGLRYYEQYF. CDR3 nucleotide sequence: TGTGCCAGCAGCTGGGGACTTCGGTACTACGAGCAGTACTTC.

V gene TRBV2 combines with J gene TRBJ1-2, with TRBD1 as a possible D gene (5 bases). The CDR3 totals 12 residues. Trimming left V 8 bases short and J 4 bases short, with 11 bases between. CDR1 is SNHLY and CDR2 is FYNNEI in the germline V gene. The CDR3 DNA reads TGTGCCAGCGCTAAACAGGTCTATGGCTACACCTTC. Protein sequence: CASAKQVYGYTF.

The chain links TRBV6-6 to TRBJ1-2, with TRBD1 identical over 7 bases. The CDR3 consists of 13 residues. V shed 0 bases and J 12 bases; nucleotides not matched to a gene: 7. Per the germline V gene, CDR1 is MNHNY and CDR2 is SVGAGI (reference sequence). Here the CDR3 reads CASSYSAGGIDTF. Written as DNA, the CDR3 is TGTGCCAGCAGTTACTCGGCAGGGGGAATCGACACCTTC.

The V and J genes are TRBV7-9 and TRBJ1-4; no clear D gene. Trimming left V 4 bases short and J 8 bases short, with 8 bases between. CDR3 size: 12 residues. The germline CDR1 and CDR2 sequences are SEHNR and FQNEAQ (reference sequence). CDR3 nucleotides: TGTGCCAGCAGCTCAGCCGCGGAAAAACTGTTTTTT. Amino acid sequence: CASSSAAEKLFF. The full variable domain, its missing parts supplied by reference TRBV7-9 and TRBJ1-4, is DTGVSQNPRHKITKRGQNVTFRCDPISEHNRLYWYRQTLGQGPEFLTYFQNEAQLEKSRLLSDRFSAERPKGSFSTLEIQRTEQGDSAMYLCASSSAAEKLFFGSGTQLSVL.

The chain has TRBV7-3 and TRBJ2-1; tentatively, D is TRBD2 (7 bases). The CDR3 totals 14 residues. In germline, CDR1 is SGHTA, CDR2 FQGTGA. V lost 6 bases to trimming and J lost 6 bases, with 15 bases between them. CDR3 bases: TGTGCCAGCAGTCCGGGGGGCCCCGGCAATGAGCAGTTCTTC. Translated: CASSPGGPGNEQFF. Using reference TRBV7-3 and TRBJ2-1 for the parts outside the CDR3, the full variable domain is GAGVSQTPSNKVTEKGKYVELRCDPISGHTALYWYRQSLGQGPEFLIYFQGTGAADDSGLPNDRFFAVRPEGSVSTLKIQRTERGDSAVYLCASSPGGPGNEQFFGPGTRLTVL.

The chain couples TRBV9 to TRBJ2-1; 8 nucleotides match TRBD1. The CDR3 is 14 residues long. CDR1 and CDR2 from the germline V gene are SGDLS and YYNGEE. J gave up 6 bases and V 0 bases, and 2 bases lay outside the gene matches. Here the CDR3 reads CASSVVTGGNEQFF. CDR3 sequence (DNA): TGTGCCAGCAGCGTAGTCACAGGGGGCAATGAGCAGTTCTTC.

This clone was counted a single time. The rearrangement uses TRBV10-3 and TRBJ1-5; the D is unclear. Trimming took 6 bases from V and 1 from J, leaving 10 bases between them. The germline V gene encodes CDR1 ENHRY and CDR2 SYGVKD. This CDR3 is 14 amino acids long. The CDR3 region has the DNA TGTGCCATCAGCTCAGAGGAAAGCAATCAGCCCCAGCATTTT. Translation: CAISSEESNQPQHF.

This chain joins TRBV3-1 (or the pseudogene TRBV3-2) and TRBJ1-1, with D maybe TRBD1 (5 bases). With 0 bases removed from V and 11 bases from J, the gap between germline ends came to 10 bases. CDR3 length equals 12 residues. Germline V lookup: CDR1 LGHDT, CDR2 YNNKEL (reference sequence). As DNA, the CDR3 is TGTGCCAGCAGCCAAGATTCGGGACTTGCTTTCTTT. The encoded protein is CASSQDSGLAFF.

The chain has TRBV25-1 and TRBJ1-6, with D possibly matching TRBD1 (5 bases). The CDR3 has 17 residues. Trimming took 2 bases from V and 9 from J, leaving 20 bases between them. The germline gives CDR1 MGHDK, CDR2 SYGVNS. Here the CDR3 DNA reads TGTGCCAGCAGTGAACCCCCCGGGCGGGGCCTAGTTTCACCCCTCCACTTT. This translates into CASSEPPGRGLVSPLHF.

This chain's CDR3 is CASSTSGHFYNEQFF. In nucleotides, the CDR3 is TGTGCCAGCAGCACCTCGGGACATTTCTACAATGAGCAGTTCTTC. The chain uses TRBV3-1 (or the pseudogene TRBV3-2) and TRBJ2-1, with D possibly being TRBD1 (6 bases). Germline V gives CDR1 LGHDT, CDR2 YNNKEL (reference sequence). This CDR3 comprises 15 residues. V was shortened by 5 bases and J by 3 bases, with 14 bases between the two germline ends.

V usage is TRBV12-3 or TRBV12-4 and J usage is TRBJ1-2; a weak D match, TRBD1 (5 bases). V was clipped by 6 bases and J by 6 bases, with 11 bases between them. This CDR3 has 12 amino acids. The CDR3 is CASREGRHGYTF. CDR3 nucleotides: TGTGCCAGCAGGGAGGGACGCCATGGCTACACCTTC.

V and J are TRBV3-1 (or the pseudogene TRBV3-2) and TRBJ2-2, with 10 positions matching TRBD2. Trimming took 5 bases from V and 2 from J; bases not matched to a gene: 14. Germline lookup yields CDR1 LGHDT and CDR2 YNNKEL (reference sequence). The CDR3 consists of 19 residues. CDR3 coding DNA: TGTGCCAGCAGCTCATCCCTGGTTACTAGCGGGATCAACACCGGGGAGCTGTTTTTT. It is translated as CASSSSLVTSGINTGELFF.

The chain links TRBV4-1 to TRBJ2-3; 9 bases match TRBD2. In germline, CDR1 is MGHRA, CDR2 YSYEKL. V gave up 0 bases and J gave up 4 bases; unmatched junction bases: 8. This CDR3 is built from 17 residues. The DNA of the CDR3 is TGCGCCAGCAGCCAAGAATCCGTAGCGGGGGCAGCAGATACGCAGTATTTT. It encodes CASSQESVAGAADTQYF.

The chain combines TRBV6-6 with TRBJ2-7, with 9 bases fitting TRBD1. This CDR3 has 14 residues. J lost 3 bases, V lost 4 bases, and 4 bases had no gene match. Looked up from germline, CDR1 is MNHNY and CDR2 is SVGAGI (reference sequence). The CDR3 nucleotides read TGTGCCAGCAGTTTTGGGACAGGGCGCTACGAGCAGTACTTC. Translation gives CASSFGTGRYEQYF.

The rearrangement uses TRBV28 and TRBJ2-7; 10 nucleotides match TRBD2. Trimming cost V 4 bases and J 4 bases; bases outside gene matches: 10. There are 16 residues in the CDR3. Germline V gene lookup returns CDR1 MDHEN and CDR2 SYDVKM. CDR3 sequence reads: CASSSTTGLAAYEQYF. The CDR3 nucleotides are TGTGCCAGCAGTTCCACAACCGGACTAGCGGCATACGAGCAGTACTTC.

The V and J genes are TRBV12-3 or TRBV12-4 and TRBJ2-4, with D perhaps TRBD1 (6 bases). Trimming removed 2 bases from V and 9 bases from J, with 11 bases in between. The CDR3 spans 13 residues. CDR3 bases: TGTGCCAGCAGTTTAACCCTAGGGGGCATTCAGTACTTC. This gives the protein CASSLTLGGIQYF.

The V gene is TRBV29-1, the J gene TRBJ1-1, with D possibly being TRBD1 (6 bases). Germline-derived CDR1 and CDR2 are SQVTM and ANQGSEA. The CDR3 spans 17 residues. Trimming stripped 0 bases from V and 0 bases from J, with 17 bases between. The CDR3 region has the DNA TGCAGCGTTGAAGATCCGTCTGTAGGACAGCTGAACACTGAAGCTTTCTTT. As protein: CSVEDPSVGQLNTEAFF.

The V call is TRBV6-5, the J call TRBJ1-4; D ambiguous. The CDR3 loop spans 14 amino acids. The germline V gene encodes CDR1 MNHEY and CDR2 SVGAGI. Trimming removed 0 bases at V and 4 bases at J, with 6 bases between. This CDR3 is CASSYSRVNEKLFF. The CDR3, as DNA: TGTGCCAGCAGTTACTCGAGGGTTAATGAAAAACTGTTTTTT.

The chain joins TRBV7-9 to TRBJ2-3; 8 bases fit TRBD2. V lost 2 bases to trimming and J lost 0 bases; unmatched junction nucleotides: 7. This CDR3 region has 17 residues. The V gene's germline CDR1 is SEHNR and CDR2 FQNEAQ (reference sequence). DNA for the CDR3: TGTGCCAGCAGCTTACCCGGGGGGGCCCGGAGCACAGATACGCAGTATTTT. Its protein product is CASSLPGGARSTDTQYF. Based on the CDR3 plus reference TRBV7-9 and TRBJ2-3, the full variable domain is DTGVSQNPRHKITKRGQNVTFRCDPISEHNRLYWYRQTLGQGPEFLTYFQNEAQLEKSRLLSDRFSAERPKGSFSTLEIQRTEQGDSAMYLCASSLPGGARSTDTQYFGPGTRLTVL.

V gene TRBV4-2 combines with J gene TRBJ1-5; no firm D call. The germline gives CDR1 LGHNA, CDR2 YNFKEQ. V was shortened by 3 bases and J by 6 bases, with 15 bases between the two germline ends. The CDR3 runs 15 residues. In DNA, the CDR3 is TGTGCCAGCAGCCAGGGAACGGGAAGAGGTCAGCCCCAGCATTTT. Protein sequence: CASSQGTGRGQPQHF.

The chain couples TRBV4-2 to TRBJ2-7; maybe TRBD1 (6 bases). CDR1 is LGHNA, CDR2 YNFKEQ, per germline. V was trimmed by 3 bases and J by 6 bases, leaving 18 bases between them. This CDR3 has 15 residues. CDR3 in DNA: TGTGCCAGCAGCCATGACCGGGACACCACTGGCGAGCAGTACTTC. This gives the protein CASSHDRDTTGEQYF.

The chain uses TRBV11-2 and TRBJ2-2; TRBD2 matches at 7 bases. This CDR3 has 18 residues. Germline V gene sequence: CDR1 SGHAT, CDR2 FQNNGV. V was pared by 1 base and J by 2 bases, with 10 bases of the junction left unmatched. The CDR3: CASSLGVWERGNTGELFF. For the CDR3, the DNA is TGTGCCAGCAGCTTAGGCGTCTGGGAGCGGGGAAACACCGGGGAGCTGTTTTTT.